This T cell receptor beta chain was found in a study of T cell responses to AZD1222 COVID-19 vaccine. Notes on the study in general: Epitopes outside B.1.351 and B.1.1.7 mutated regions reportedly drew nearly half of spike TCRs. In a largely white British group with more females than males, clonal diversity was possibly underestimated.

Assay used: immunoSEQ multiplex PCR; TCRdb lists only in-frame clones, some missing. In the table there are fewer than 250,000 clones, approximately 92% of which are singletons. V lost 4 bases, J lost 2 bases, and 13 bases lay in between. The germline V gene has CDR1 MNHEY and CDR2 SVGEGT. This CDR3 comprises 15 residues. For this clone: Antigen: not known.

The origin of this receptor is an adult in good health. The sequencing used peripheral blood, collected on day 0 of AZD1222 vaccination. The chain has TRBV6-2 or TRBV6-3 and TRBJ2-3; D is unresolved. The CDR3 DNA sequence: TGTGCCAGCAGTTGGGCGAAAACGCCCACAGATACGCAGTATTTT. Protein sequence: CASSWAKTPTDTQYF.